The following is a T cell receptor (beta chain) sequence with its context. Trimming removed 3 bases from V and 0 bases from J, with 12 bases in between. Germline V gene sequence: CDR1 MNHNS, CDR2 SASEGT. The CDR3 spans 15 residues. TCRdb reprocessed the RT-PCR reads via MiXCR and lists one record per CDR3 protein. In the table there are more than 600,000 distinct CDR3 sequences, 13% to 15% of which are singletons. This clonotype was obtained from a female donor in good health, serving as a healthy control. The sample consisted of memory CD4+ T cells from blood. V is TRBV6-1 and J is TRBJ2-7, with D possibly being TRBD2 (6 bases). The CDR3 here is CASSEEAGSSYEQYF. The CDR3 DNA reads as TGTGCCAGCAGTGAGGAGGCGGGGAGCTCCTACGAGCAGTACTTC.